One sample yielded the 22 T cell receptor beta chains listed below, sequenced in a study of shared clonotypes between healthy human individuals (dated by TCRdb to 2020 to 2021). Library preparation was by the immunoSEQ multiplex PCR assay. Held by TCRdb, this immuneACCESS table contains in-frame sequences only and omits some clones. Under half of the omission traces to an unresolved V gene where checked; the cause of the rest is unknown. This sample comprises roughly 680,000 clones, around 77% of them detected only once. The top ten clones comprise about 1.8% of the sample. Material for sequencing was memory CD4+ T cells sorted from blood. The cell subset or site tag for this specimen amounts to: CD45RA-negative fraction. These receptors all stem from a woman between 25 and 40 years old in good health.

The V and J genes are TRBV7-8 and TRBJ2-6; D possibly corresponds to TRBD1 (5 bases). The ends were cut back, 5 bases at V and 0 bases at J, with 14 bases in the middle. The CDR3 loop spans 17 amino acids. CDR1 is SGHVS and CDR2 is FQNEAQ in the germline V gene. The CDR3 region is CASSPGHLNSGANVLTF. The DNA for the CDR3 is TGTGCCAGCAGCCCCGGACACCTAAACTCTGGGGCCAACGTCCTGACTTTC. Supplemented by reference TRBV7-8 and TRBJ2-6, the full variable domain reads GAGVSQSPRYKVAKRGQDVALRCDPISGHVSLFWYQQALGQGPEFLTYFQNEAQLDKSGLPSDRFFAERPEGSVSTLKIQRTQQEDSAVYLCASSPGHLNSGANVLTFGAGSRLTVL.

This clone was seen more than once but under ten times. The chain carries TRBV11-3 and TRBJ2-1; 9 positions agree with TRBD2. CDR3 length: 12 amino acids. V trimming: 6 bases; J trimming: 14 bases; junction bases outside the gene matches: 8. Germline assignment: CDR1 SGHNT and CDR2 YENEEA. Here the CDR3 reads CASSFERLAEFF. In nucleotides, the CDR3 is TGTGCCAGCAGTTTCGAGAGACTAGCGGAGTTCTTC.

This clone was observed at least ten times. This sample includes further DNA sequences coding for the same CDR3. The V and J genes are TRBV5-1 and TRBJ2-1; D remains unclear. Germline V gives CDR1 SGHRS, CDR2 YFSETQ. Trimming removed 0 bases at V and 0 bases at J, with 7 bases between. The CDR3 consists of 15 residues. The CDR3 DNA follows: TGCGCCAGCAGCTTGGACGTGAGCTCCTACAATGAGCAGTTCTTC. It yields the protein CASSLDVSSYNEQFF. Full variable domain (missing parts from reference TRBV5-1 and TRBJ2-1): KAGVTQTPRYLIKTRGQQVTLSCSPISGHRSVSWYQQTPGQGLQFLFEYFSETQRNKGNFPGRFSGRQFSNSRSEMNVSTLELGDSALYLCASSLDVSSYNEQFFGPGTRLTVL.

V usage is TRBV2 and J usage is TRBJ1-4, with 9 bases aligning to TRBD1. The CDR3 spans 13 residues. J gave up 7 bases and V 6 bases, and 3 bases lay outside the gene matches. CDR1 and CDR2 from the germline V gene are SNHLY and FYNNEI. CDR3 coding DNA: TGTGCCAGCAGACAGGGGGCTGGTGAAAAACTGTTTTTT. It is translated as CASRQGAGEKLFF. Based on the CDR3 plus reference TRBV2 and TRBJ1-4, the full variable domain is EPEVTQTPSHQVTQMGQEVILRCVPISNHLYFYWYRQILGQKVEFLVSFYNNEISEKSEIFDDQFSVERPDGSNFTLKIRSTKLEDSAMYFCASRQGAGEKLFFGSGTQLSVL.

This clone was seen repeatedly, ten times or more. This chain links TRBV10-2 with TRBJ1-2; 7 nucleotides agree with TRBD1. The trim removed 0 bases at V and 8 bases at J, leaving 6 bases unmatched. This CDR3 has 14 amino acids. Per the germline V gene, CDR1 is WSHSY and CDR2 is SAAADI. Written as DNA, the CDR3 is TGCGCCAGCAGTGAGTCAGGACAGGAGGGCGGCTACACCTTC. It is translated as CASSESGQEGGYTF.

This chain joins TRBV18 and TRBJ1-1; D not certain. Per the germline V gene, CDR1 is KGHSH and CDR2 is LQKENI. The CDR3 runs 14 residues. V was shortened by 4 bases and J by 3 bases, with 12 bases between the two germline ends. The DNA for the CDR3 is TGTGCCAGCTCACTCGGACCCGGCGACACTGAAGCTTTCTTT. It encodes CASSLGPGDTEAFF.

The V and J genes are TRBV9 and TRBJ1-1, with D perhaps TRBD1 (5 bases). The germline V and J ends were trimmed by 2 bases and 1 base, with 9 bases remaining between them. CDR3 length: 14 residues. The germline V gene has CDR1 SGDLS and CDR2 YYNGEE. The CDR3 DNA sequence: TGTGCCAGCAGCGTTTGGGGCGCGAACACTGAAGCTTTCTTT. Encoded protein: CASSVWGANTEAFF.

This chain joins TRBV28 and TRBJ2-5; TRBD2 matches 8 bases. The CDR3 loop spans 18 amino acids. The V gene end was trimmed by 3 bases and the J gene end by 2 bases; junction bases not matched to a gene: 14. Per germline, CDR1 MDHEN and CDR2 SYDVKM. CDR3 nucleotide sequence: TGTGCCAGCAGTTTCTCTGCGGGAGGTCCCAGACCACAAGAGACCCAGTACTTC. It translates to CASSFSAGGPRPQETQYF. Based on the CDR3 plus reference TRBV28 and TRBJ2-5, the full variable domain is DVKVTQSSRYLVKRTGEKVFLECVQDMDHENMFWYRQDPGLGLRLIYFSYDVKMKEKGDIPEGYSVSREKKERFSLILESASTNQTSMYLCASSFSAGGPRPQETQYFGPGTRLLVL.

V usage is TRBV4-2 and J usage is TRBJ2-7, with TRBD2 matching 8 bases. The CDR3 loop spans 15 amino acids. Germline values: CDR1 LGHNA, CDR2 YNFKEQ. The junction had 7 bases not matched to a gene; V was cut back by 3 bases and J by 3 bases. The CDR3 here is CASSQGLGDIYEQYF. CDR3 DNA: TGTGCCAGCAGCCAGGGACTAGGGGATATCTACGAGCAGTACTTC.

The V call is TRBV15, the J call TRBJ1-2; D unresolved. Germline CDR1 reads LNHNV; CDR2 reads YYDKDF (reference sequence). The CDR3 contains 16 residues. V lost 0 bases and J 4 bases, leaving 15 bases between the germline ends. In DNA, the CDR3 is TGTGCCACCAGCAGAGATACGACCAAGGCCGGCTATGGCTACACCTTC. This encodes CATSRDTTKAGYGYTF. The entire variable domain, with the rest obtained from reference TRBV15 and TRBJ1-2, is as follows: DAMVIQNPRYQVTQFGKPVTLSCSQTLNHNVMYWYQQKSSQAPKLLFHYYDKDFNNEADTPDNFQSRRPNTSFCFLDIRSPGLGDTAMYLCATSRDTTKAGYGYTFGSGTRLTVV.

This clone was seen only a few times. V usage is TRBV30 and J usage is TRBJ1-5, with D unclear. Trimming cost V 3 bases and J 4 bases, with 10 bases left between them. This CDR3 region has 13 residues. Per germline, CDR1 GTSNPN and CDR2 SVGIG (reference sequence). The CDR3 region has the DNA TGTGCCTGGAGGGCCTCAGAAAATCAGCCCCAGCATTTT. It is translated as CAWRASENQPQHF.

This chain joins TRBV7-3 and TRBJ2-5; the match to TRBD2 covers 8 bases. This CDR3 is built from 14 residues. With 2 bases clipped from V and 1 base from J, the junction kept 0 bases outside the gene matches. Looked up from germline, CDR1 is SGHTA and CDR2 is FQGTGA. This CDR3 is CASSLLAGQETQYF. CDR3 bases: TGTGCCAGCAGCTTACTAGCGGGCCAAGAGACCCAGTACTTC.

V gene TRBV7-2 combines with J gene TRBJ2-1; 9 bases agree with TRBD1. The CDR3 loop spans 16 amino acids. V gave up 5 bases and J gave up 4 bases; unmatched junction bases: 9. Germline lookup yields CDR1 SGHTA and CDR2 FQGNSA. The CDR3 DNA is TGTGCCAGCAGCCCGTCCGGGACAGGGTCTTACAATGAGCAGTTCTTC. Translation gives CASSPSGTGSYNEQFF.

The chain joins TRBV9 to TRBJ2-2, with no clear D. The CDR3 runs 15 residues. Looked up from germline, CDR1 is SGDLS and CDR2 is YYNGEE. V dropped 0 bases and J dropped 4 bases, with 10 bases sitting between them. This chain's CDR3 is CASSVGQASTGELFF. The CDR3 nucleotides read TGTGCCAGCAGCGTAGGTCAGGCGAGCACCGGGGAGCTGTTTTTT.

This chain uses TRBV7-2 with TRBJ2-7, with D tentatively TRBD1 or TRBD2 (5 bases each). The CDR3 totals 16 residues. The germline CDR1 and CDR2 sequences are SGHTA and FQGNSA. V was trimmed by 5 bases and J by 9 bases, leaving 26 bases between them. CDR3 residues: CASSVGASLEARAQYF. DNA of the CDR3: TGTGCCAGCAGCGTTGGGGCTTCCCTCGAGGCGCGGGCGCAGTACTTC.

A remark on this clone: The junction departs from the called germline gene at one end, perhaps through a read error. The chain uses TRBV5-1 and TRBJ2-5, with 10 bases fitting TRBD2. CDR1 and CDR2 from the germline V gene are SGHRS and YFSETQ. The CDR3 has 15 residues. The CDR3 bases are TGCGCCAGCAGCTTGTCCCAGCGGGAGGGTGCCACCCCGTACTTC. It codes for CASSLSQREGATPYF.

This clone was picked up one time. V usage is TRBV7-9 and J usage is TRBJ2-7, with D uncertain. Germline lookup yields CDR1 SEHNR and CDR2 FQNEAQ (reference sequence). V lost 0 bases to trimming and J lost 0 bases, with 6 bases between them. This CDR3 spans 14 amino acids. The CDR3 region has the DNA TGTGCCAGCAGCTTAGCGGCTAGCTCCTACGAGCAGTACTTC. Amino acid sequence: CASSLAASSYEQYF.

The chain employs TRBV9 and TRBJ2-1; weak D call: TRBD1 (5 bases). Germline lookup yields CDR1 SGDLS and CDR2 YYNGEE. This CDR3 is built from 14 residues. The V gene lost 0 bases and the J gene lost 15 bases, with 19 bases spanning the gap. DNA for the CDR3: TGTGCCAGCAGCGTAGGGGGCCTTACTGACAGTATGTTCTTC. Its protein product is CASSVGGLTDSMFF.

CDR3 sequence reads: CASRTVSSPYEQYF. DNA for the CDR3: TGTGCCAGCAGGACAGTGAGTTCACCCTACGAGCAGTACTTC. The genes are TRBV28 and TRBJ2-7; D is perhaps TRBD1 (5 bases). CDR1 is MDHEN and CDR2 is SYDVKM in the germline V gene. The CDR3 consists of 14 residues. V was trimmed by 6 bases and J by 2 bases, leaving 14 bases between them.

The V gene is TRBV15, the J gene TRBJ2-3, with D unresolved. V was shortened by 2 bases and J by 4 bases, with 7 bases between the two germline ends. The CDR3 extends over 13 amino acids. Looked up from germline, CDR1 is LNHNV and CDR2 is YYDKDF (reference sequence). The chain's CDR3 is CATSRPYADTQYF. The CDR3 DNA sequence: TGTGCCACCAGCAGACCGTACGCAGATACGCAGTATTTT.

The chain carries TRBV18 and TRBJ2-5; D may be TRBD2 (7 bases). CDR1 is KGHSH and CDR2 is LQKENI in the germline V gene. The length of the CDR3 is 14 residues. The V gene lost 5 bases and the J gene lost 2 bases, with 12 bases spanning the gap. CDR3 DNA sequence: TGTGCCAGCTCAAGGGGGAGGGGACAAGAGACCCAGTACTTC. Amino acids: CASSRGRGQETQYF.

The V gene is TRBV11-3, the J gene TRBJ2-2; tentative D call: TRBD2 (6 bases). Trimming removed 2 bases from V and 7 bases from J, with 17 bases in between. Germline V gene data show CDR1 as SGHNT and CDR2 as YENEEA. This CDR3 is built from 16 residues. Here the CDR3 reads CASSLSTGRMSGELFF. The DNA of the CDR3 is TGTGCCAGCAGCTTATCAACCGGGAGAATGAGCGGGGAGCTGTTTTTT.